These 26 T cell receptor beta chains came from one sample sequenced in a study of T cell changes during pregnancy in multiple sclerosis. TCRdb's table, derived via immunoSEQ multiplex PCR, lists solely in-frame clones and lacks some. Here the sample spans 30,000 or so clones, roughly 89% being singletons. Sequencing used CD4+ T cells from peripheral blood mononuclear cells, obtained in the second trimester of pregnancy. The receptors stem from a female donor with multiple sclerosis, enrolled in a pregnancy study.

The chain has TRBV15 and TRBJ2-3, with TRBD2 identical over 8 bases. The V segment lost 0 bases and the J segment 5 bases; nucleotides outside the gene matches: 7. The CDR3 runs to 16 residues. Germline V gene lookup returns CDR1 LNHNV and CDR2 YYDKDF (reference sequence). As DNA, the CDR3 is TGTGCCACCAGCAGAGAAAGCGGGAGCACCAGAGATACGCAGTATTTT. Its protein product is CATSRESGSTRDTQYF.

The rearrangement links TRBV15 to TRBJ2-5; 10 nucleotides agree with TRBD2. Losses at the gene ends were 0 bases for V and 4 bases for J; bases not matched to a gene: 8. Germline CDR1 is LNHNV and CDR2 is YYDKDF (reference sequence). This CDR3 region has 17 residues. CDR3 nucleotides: TGTGCCACCAGCAGAGAGGAAAGCGGGGGGGCGGGAGAGACCCAGTACTTC. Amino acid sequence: CATSREESGGAGETQYF.

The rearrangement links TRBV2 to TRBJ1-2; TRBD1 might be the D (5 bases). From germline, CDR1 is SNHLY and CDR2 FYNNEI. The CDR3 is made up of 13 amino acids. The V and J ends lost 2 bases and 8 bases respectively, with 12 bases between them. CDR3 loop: CASSETPGLGYTF. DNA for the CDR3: TGTGCCAGCAGTGAAACCCCAGGGCTCGGCTACACCTTC.

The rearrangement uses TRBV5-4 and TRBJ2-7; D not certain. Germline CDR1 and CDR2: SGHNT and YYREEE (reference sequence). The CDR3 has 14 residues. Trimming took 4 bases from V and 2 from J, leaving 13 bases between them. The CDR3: CASSLAQATYEQYF. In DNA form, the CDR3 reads TGTGCCAGCAGCCTGGCCCAGGCCACCTACGAGCAGTACTTC.

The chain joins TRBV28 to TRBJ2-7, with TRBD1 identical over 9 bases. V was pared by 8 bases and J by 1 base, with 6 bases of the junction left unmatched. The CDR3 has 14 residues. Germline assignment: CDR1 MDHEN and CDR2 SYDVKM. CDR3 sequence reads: CASVDRGRSYEQYF. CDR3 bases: TGTGCCAGCGTGGACAGGGGAAGGTCCTACGAGCAGTACTTC.

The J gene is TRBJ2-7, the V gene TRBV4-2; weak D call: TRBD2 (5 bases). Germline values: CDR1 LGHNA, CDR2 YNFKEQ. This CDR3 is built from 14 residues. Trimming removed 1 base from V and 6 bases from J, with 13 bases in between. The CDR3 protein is CASSQAVGGFEQYF. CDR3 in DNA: TGTGCCAGCAGCCAAGCCGTCGGCGGGTTCGAGCAGTACTTC.

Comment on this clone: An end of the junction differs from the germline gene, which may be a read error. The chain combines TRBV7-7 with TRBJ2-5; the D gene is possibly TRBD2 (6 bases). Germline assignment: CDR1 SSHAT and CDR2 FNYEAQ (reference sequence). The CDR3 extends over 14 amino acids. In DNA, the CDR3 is TGTGCTAGCAGCCCGAGCGGGCCTACCCGGGCCCAGTACTTC. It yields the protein CASSPSGPTRAQYF.

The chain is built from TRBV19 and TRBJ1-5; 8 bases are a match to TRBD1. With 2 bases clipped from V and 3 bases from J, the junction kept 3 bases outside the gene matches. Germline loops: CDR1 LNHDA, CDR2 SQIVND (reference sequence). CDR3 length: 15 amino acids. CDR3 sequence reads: CASSIWDRFNQPQHF. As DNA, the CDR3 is TGTGCCAGTAGTATATGGGACAGGTTCAATCAGCCCCAGCATTTT. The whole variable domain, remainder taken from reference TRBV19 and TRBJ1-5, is DGGITQSPKYLFRKEGQNVTLSCEQNLNHDAMYWYRQDPGQGLRLIYYSQIVNDFQKGDIAEGYSVSREKKESFPLTVTSAQKNPTAFYLCASSIWDRFNQPQHFGDGTRLSIL.

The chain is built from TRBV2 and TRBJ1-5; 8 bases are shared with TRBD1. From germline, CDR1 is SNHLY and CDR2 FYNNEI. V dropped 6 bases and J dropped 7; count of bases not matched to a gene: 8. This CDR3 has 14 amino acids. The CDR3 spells CASSLDRAIQPQHF. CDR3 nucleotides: TGTGCCAGCAGCCTGGACAGGGCGATACAGCCCCAGCATTTT.

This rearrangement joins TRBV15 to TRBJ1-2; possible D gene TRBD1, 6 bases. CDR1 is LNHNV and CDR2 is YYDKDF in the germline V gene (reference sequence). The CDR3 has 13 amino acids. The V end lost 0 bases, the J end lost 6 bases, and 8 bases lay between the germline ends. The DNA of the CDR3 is TGTGCCACCAGCAGAGACAGGGGAGATGGCTACACCTTC. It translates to CATSRDRGDGYTF.

The CDR3 spells CAWRKGVNTEAFF. Here the CDR3 DNA reads TGTGCCTGGAGGAAGGGGGTGAACACTGAAGCTTTCTTT. The genes are TRBV30 and TRBJ1-1, with a tentative D call TRBD1 (6 bases). The germline gives CDR1 GTSNPN, CDR2 SVGIG (reference sequence). V lost 3 bases and J lost 0, with 8 bases in between. CDR3 length: 13 residues.

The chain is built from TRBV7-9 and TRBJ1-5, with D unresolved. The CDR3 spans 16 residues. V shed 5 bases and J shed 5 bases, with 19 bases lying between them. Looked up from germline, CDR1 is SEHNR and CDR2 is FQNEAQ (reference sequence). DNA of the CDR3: TGTGCCAGCAGCCCTTCAGCGGGCCCCCGGGATCAGCCCCAGCATTTT. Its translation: CASSPSAGPRDQPQHF.

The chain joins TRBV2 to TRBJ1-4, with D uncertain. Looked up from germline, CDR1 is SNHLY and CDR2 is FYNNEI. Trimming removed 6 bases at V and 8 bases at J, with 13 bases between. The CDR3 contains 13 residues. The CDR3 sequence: CASSRWNSEKLFF. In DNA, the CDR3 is TGTGCCAGCAGCCGCTGGAACAGCGAAAAACTGTTTTTT.

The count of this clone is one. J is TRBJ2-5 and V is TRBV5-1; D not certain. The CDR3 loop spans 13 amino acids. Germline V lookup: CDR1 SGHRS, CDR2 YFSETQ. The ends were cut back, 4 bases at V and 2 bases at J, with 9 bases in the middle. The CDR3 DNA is TGCGCCAGCAGCCTGGCCCAGCAAGAGACCCAGTACTTC. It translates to CASSLAQQETQYF.

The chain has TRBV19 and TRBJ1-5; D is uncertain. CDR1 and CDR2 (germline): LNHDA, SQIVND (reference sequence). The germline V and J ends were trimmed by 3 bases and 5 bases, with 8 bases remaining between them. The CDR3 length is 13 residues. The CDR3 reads CASSMGRDQPQHF. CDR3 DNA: TGTGCCAGTAGTATGGGGAGGGATCAGCCCCAGCATTTT.

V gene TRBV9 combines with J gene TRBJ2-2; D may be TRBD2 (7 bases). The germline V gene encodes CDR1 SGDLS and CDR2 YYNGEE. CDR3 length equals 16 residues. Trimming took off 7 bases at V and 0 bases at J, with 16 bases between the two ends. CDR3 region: CASHEGGGANTGELFF. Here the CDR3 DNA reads TGTGCCAGCCATGAAGGCGGGGGCGCGAACACCGGGGAGCTGTTTTTT.

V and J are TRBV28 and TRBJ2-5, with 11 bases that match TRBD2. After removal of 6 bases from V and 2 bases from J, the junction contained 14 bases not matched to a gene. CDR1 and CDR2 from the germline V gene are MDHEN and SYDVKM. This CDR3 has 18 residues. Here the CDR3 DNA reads TGTGCCAGCAGCCCTATGGGACTAGCGGCGAACTTTCAAGAGACCCAGTACTTC. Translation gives CASSPMGLAANFQETQYF.

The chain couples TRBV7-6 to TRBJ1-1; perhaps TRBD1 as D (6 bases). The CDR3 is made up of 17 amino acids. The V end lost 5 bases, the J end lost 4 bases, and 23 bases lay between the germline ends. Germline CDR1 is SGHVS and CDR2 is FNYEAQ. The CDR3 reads CASSASSPGVSRTEAFF. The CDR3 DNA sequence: TGTGCCAGCAGCGCTAGCAGCCCAGGGGTTAGTCGCACTGAAGCTTTCTTT. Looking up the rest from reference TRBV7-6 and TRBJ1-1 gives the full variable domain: GAGVSQSPRYKVTKRGQDVALRCDPISGHVSLYWYRQALGQGPEFLTYFNYEAQQDKSGLPNDRFSAERPEGSISTLTIQRTEQRDSAMYRCASSASSPGVSRTEAFFGQGTRLTVV.

CDR3 in DNA: TGTGCCAGCAGTTACCCCACAGGGGGAGAGGGACAGCCCCAGCATTTT. Its translation: CASSYPTGGEGQPQHF. The V gene is TRBV6-6, the J gene TRBJ1-5, with TRBD1 matching over 8 bases. Germline trimming cut 2 bases from V and 7 bases from J; bases unmatched to any gene: 10. Per germline, CDR1 MNHNY and CDR2 SVGAGI (reference sequence). The CDR3 totals 16 residues.

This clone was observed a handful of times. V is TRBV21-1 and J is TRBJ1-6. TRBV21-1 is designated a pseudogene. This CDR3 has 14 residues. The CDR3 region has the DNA TGTGCCAGCAGCCTCCAGCGGGGTGATTCACCCCTCCACTTT. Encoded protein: CASSLQRGDSPLHF.

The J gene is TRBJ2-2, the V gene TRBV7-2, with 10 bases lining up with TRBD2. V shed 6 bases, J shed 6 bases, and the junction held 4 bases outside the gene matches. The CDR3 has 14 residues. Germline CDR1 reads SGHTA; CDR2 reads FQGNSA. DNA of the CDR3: TGTGCCAGCAGGAGCGGGGGGGCGGCCGGGGAGCTGTTTTTT. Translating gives CASRSGGAAGELFF. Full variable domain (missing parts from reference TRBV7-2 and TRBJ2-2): GAGVSQSPSNKVTEKGKDVELRCDPISGHTALYWYRQSLGQGLEFLIYFQGNSAPDKSGLPSDRFSAERTGGSVSTLTIQRTQQEDSAVYLCASRSGGAAGELFFGEGSRLTVL.

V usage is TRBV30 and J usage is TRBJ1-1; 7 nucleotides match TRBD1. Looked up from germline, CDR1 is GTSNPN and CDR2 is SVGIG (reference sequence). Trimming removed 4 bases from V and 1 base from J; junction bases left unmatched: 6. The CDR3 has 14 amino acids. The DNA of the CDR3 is TGTGCCTGGACCAAGGGGGCAGGGAACACTGAAGCTTTCTTT. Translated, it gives CAWTKGAGNTEAFF.

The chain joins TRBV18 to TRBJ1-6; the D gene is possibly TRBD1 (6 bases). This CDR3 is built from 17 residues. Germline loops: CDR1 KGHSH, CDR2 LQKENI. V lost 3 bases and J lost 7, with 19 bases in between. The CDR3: CASSPRLLRGTNSPLHF. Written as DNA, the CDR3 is TGTGCCAGCTCACCTCGCCTCCTCAGGGGTACGAATTCACCCCTCCACTTT.

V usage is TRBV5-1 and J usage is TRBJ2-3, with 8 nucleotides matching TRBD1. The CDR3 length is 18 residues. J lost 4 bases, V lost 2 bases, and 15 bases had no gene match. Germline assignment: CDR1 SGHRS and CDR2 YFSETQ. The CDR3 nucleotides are TGCGCCAGCAGCTTAGGCGTGGCCGGGACAGGATTTTCAGATACGCAGTATTTT. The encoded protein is CASSLGVAGTGFSDTQYF.

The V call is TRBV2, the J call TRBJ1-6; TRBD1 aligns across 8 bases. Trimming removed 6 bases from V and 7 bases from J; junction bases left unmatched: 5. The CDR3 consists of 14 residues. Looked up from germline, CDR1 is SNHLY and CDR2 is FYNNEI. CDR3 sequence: CASSYGTGNSPLHF. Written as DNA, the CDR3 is TGTGCCAGCAGCTACGGGACAGGAAATTCACCCCTCCACTTT.

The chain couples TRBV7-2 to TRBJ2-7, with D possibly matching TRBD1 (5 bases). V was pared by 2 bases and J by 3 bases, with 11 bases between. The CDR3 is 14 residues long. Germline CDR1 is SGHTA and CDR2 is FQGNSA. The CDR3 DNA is TGTGCCAGCAGCTTACTAGGGGTCAGCTACGAGCAGTACTTC. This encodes CASSLLGVSYEQYF.